The present T cell receptor beta chain was sequenced within a study of esophageal squamous cell carcinoma under preoperative chemotherapy. Study-wide results and limits: Peripheral T cells showed a significant TCR diversity increase after chemotherapy, unlike tumor-infiltrating lymphocytes.

Time point: before preoperative PTX-NDP chemotherapy. The CDR3 spans 13 residues. V lost 3 bases and J 2 bases, leaving 8 bases between the germline ends. Germline V gene sequence: CDR1 MNHNS, CDR2 SASEGT. TCRdb re-derived calls from the PCR reads in MiXCR, one entry per CDR3 protein. The profile shows 15,000 or so distinct CDR3 sequences, approximately 48% of them singletons. This clonotype is categorized as large. Its matching antigen is unknown. The clonotype originates from a human donor with esophageal squamous cell carcinoma. The donor label of this sample is uncertain. Sampling was done from a patient given preoperative chemotherapy. The chain is built from TRBV6-1 and TRBJ2-7; no definite D call. The CDR3 spells CASSETPAYEQYF. The CDR3 DNA reads TGTGCCAGCAGTGAGACACCCGCCTACGAGCAGTACTTC.